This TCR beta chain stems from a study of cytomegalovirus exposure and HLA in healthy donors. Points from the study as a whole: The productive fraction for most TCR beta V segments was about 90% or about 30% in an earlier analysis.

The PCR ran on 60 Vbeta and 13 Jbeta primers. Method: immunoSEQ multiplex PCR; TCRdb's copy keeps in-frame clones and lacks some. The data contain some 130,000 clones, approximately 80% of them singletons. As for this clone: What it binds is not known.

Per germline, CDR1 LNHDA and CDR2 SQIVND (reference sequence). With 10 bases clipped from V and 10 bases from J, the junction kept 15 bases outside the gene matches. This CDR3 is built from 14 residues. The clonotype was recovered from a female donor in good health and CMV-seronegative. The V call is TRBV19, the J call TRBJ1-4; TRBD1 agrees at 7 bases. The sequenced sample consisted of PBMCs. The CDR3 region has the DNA TGTGCCACCACCAATTTGGGGACAGATGGAAAACTGTTTTTT. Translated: CATTNLGTDGKLFF.